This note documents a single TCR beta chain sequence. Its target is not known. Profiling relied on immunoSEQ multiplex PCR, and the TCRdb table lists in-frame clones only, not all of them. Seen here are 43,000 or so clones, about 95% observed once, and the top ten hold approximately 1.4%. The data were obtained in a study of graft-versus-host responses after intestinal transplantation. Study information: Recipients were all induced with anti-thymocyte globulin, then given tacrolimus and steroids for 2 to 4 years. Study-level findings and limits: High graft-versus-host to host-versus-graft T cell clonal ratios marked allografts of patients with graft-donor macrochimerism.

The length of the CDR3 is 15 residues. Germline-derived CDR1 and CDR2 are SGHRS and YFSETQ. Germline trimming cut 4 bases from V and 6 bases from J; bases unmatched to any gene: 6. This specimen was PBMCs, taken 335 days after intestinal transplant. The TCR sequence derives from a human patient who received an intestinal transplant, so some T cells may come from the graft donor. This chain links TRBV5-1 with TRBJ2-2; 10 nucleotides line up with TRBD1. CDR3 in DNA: TGCGCCAGCAGCGAGACAGGGGGCGTAGCCGGGGAGCTGTTTTTT. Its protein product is CASSETGGVAGELFF.